These T cell receptor beta chains were read from a single sample in a study of T cell responses to AZD1222 COVID-19 vaccine. Profiled with immunoSEQ multiplex PCR; TCRdb holds only in-frame clones, not every one. This sample yields 150,000 to 200,000 clones, of which just over 90% are seen a single time; 3.5% to 4% belongs to the top ten. Sequencing used peripheral blood, obtained 28 days after the second dose of the MenACWY control vaccine. The origin of the receptors is an adult who received the MenACWY meningococcal vaccine as a control. Each CDR3 is given without its conserved first and last residue. The order of the fields is V gene, J gene, CDR3 protein.

TRBV27	TRBJ1-5	ASSLSWGVSNQPQH
TRBV28	TRBJ1-5	ASIKGYLQNQPQH
TRBV4-2	TRBJ2-7	ASSQDMSYEQY
TRBV24-1	TRBJ2-7	ATSDSQISVGQVSHEQY
TRBV3-1/TRBV3-2	TRBJ1-2	ASSQLSWGLDYGYT
TRBV30	TRBJ1-2	AWSSRHGYT
TRBV19	TRBJ2-7	ASSRDLSYEQY
TRBV30	TRBJ1-6	AWSTRQGRSPLH
TRBV20-1	TRBJ1-5	SASFGTGGSQPQH
TRBV10-3	TRBJ1-2	AISELGTGMDYGYT
TRBV7-6	TRBJ2-7	ASSLPAGDGEQY
TRBV27	TRBJ2-1	ASRVGHEQF
TRBV23-1	TRBJ2-1	ASSQFRFRVGHEQF
TRBV13	TRBJ2-1	ASSLGSGQRKEF
TRBV19	TRBJ2-1	ASSGSGPNNEQF
TRBV10-3	TRBJ2-5	ATGSGREPLETQY